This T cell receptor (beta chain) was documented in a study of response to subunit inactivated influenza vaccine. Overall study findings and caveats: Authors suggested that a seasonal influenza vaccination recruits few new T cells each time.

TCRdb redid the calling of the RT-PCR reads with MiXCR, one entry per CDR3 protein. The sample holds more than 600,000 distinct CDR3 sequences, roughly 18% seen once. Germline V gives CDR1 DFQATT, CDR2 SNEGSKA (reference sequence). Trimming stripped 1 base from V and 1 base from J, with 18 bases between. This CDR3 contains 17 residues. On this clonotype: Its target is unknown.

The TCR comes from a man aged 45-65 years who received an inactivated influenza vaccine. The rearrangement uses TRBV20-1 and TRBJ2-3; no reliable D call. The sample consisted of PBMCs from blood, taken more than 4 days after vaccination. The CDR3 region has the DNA TGCAGTGCTAGAGCGTCGGTGAGGATAGGACGCACAGATACGCAGTATTTT. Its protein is CSARASVRIGRTDTQYF.